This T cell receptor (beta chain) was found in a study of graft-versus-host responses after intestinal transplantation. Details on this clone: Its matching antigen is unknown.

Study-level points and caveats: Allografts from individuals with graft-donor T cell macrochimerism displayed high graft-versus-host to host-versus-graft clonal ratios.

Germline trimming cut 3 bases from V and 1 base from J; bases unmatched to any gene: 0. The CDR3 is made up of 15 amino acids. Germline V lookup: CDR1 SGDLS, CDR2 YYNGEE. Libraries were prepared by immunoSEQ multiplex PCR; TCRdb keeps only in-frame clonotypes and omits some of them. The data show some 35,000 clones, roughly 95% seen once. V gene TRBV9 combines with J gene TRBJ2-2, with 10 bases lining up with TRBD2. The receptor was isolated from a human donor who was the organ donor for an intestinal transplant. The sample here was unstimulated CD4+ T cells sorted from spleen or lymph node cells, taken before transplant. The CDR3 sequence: CASSGLAGNTGELFF. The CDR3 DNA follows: TGTGCCAGCAGCGGACTAGCGGGGAACACCGGGGAGCTGTTTTTT.